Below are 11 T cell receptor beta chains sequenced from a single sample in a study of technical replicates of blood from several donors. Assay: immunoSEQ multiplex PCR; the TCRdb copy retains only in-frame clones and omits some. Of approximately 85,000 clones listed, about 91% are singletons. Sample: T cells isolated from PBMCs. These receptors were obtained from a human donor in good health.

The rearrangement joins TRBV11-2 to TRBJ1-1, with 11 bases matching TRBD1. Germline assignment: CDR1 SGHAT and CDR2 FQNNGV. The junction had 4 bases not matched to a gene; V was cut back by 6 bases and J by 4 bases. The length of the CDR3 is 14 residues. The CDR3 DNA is TGTGCCAGCAGGTCCGGGACAGGGGGCACTGAAGCTTTCTTT. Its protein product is CASRSGTGGTEAFF.

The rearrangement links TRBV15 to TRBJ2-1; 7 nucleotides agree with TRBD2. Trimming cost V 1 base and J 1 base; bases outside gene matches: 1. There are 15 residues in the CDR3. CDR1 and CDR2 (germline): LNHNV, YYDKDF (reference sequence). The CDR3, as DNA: TGTGCCACCAGCAGAGCGGGGGGTTCCTACAATGAGCAGTTCTTC. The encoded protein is CATSRAGGSYNEQFF. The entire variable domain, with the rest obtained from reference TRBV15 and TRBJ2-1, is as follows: DAMVIQNPRYQVTQFGKPVTLSCSQTLNHNVMYWYQQKSSQAPKLLFHYYDKDFNNEADTPDNFQSRRPNTSFCFLDIRSPGLGDTAMYLCATSRAGGSYNEQFFGPGTRLTVL.

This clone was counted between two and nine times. CDR3 residues: CAWSTNPAGELFF. The CDR3 DNA sequence: TGTGCCTGGAGTACTAACCCGGCCGGGGAGCTGTTTTTT. The V and J genes are TRBV30 and TRBJ2-2; D unresolved. CDR3 length: 13 residues. The germline CDR1 and CDR2 sequences are GTSNPN and SVGIG (reference sequence). V was clipped by 2 bases and J by 6 bases, with 10 bases between them.

DNA of the CDR3: TGCGCCAGCAGCTCGAAAACAGGGGACGGGGCCAAAAACATTCAGTACTTC. Protein sequence: CASSSKTGDGAKNIQYF. The chain carries TRBV5-1 and TRBJ2-4, with 7 bases fitting TRBD1. Trimming cost V 3 bases and J 1 base; bases outside gene matches: 10. CDR1 is SGHRS and CDR2 is YFSETQ in the germline V gene. The CDR3 loop spans 17 amino acids.

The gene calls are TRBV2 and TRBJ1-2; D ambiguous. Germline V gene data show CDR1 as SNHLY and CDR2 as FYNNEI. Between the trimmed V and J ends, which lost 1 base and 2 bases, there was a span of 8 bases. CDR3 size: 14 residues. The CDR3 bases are TGTGCCAGCAGTGAAGGAGGGAGGAACTATGGCTACACCTTC. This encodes CASSEGGRNYGYTF.

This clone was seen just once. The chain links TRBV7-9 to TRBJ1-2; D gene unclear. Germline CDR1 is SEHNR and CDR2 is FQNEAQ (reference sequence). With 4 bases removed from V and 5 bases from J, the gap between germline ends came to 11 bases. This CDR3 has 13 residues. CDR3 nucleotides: TGTGCCAGCAGCTACCTAGATGGGTATGGCTACACCTTC. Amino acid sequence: CASSYLDGYGYTF. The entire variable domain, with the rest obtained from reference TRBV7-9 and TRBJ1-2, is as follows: DTGVSQNPRHKITKRGQNVTFRCDPISEHNRLYWYRQTLGQGPEFLTYFQNEAQLEKSRLLSDRFSAERPKGSFSTLEIQRTEQGDSAMYLCASSYLDGYGYTFGSGTRLTVV.

The CDR3 nucleotides are TGTGCCAGCAGCCAACGACAGGGGGTAGAGTCACCCCTCCACTTT. It translates to CASSQRQGVESPLHF. The V gene is TRBV14, the J gene TRBJ1-6; 9 bases match TRBD1. CDR3 length: 15 amino acids. Germline-derived CDR1 and CDR2 are SGHDN and FVKESK. J was trimmed by 10 bases and V by 2 bases; bases with no gene match: 6.

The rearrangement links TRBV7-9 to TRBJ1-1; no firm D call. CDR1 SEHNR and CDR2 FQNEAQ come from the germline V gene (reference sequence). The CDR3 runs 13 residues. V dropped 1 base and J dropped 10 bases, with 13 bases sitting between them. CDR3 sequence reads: CASSLVSGSVAFF. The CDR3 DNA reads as TGTGCCAGCAGCTTAGTATCGGGTTCCGTAGCTTTCTTT.

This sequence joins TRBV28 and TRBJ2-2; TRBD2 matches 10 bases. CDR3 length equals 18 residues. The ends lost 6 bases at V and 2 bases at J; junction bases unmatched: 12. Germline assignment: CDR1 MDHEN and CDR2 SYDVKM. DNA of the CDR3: TGTGCCAGCAGAGACCCAGAATTAGCGGGAGGTAACACCGGGGAGCTGTTTTTT. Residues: CASRDPELAGGNTGELFF.

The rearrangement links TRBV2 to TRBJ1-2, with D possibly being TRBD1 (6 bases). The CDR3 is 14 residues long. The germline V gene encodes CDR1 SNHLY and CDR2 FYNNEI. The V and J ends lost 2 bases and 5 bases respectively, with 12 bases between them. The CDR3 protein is CASSERHRDYGYTF. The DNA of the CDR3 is TGTGCCAGCAGTGAACGGCACAGGGATTATGGCTACACCTTC.

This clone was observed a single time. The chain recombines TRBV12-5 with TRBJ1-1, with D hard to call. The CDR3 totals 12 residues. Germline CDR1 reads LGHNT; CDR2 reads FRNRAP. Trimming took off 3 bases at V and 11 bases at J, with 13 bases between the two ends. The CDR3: CASGLPQQSAFF. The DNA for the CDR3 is TGTGCTAGTGGTTTACCACAGCAATCGGCTTTCTTT.